Below are 2 T cell receptor beta chains sequenced from a single sample in a study of OX40 agonist ivuxolimab in advanced cancers. The data were produced by immunoSEQ multiplex PCR, yet TCRdb's version contains in-frame clones alone and is incomplete. The table shows about 59,000 clones, with around 87% occurring only once. The sequencing here drew on CD4+ or CD8+ T cells sorted from blood, taken in a trial of the OX40 agonist ivuxolimab. All receptors derive from an adult with an advanced solid tumor such as melanoma, head and neck, liver or kidney cancer.

The chain links TRBV5-1 to TRBJ1-1; TRBD1 matches at 10 bases. The CDR3 covers 14 residues. CDR1 is SGHRS, CDR2 YFSETQ, per germline. With V trimmed by 0 bases and J by 7 bases, 3 bases remained unmatched. The chain's CDR3 is CASSLGGQGSEAFF. The DNA for the CDR3 is TGCGCCAGCAGCTTGGGGGGACAGGGGAGTGAAGCTTTCTTT.

The chain recombines TRBV5-4 with TRBJ1-2; a weak D match, TRBD1 (6 bases). The germline V and J ends were trimmed by 2 bases and 6 bases, with 11 bases remaining between them. This CDR3 has 13 residues. Germline V gene sequence: CDR1 SGHNT, CDR2 YYREEE (reference sequence). The CDR3 loop is CASSLNRAHGYTF. The DNA for the CDR3 is TGTGCCAGCAGCTTAAACAGGGCCCATGGCTACACCTTC.